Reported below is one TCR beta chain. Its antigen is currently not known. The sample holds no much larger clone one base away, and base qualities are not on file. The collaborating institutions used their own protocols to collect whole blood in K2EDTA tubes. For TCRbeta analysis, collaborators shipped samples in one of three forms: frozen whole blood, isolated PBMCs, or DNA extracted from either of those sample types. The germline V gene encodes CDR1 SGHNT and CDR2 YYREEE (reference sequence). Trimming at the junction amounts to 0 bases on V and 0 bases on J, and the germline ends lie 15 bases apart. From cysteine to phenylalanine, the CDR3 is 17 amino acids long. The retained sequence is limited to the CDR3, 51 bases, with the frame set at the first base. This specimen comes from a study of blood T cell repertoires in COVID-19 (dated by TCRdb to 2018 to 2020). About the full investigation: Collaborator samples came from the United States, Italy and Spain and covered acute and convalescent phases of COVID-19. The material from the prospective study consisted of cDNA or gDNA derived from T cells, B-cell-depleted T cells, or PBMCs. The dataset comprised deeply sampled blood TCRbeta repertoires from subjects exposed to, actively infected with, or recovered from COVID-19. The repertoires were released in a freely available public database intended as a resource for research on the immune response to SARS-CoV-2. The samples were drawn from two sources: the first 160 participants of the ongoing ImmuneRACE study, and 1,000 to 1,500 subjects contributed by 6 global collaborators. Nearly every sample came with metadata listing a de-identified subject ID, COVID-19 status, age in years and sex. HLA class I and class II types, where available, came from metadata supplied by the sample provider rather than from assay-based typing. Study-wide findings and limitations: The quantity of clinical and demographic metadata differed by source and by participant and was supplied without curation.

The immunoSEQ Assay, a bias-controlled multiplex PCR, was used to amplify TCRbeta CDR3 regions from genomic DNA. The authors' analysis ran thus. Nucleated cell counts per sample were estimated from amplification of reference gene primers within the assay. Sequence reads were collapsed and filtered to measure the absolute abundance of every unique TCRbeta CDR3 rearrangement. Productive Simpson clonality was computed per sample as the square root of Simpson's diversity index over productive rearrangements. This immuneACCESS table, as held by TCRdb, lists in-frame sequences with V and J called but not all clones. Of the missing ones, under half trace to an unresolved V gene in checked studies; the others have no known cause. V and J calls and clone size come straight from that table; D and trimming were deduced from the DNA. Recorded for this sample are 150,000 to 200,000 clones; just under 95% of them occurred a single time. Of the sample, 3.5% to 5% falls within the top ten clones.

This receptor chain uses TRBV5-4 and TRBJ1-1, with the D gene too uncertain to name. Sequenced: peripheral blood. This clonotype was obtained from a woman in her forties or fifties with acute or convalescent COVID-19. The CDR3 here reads CASSLGVGNGLNTEAFF. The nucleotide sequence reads TGTGCCAGCAGCTTGGGTGTCGGGAACGGATTGAACACTGAAGCTTTCTTT.